The present TCR beta chain was sequenced within a study of OX40 agonist ivuxolimab in advanced cancers. Study conclusions and caveats: At doses 0.1 to 3.0 mg/kg, CD4+ and CD8+ clones expanded. In general, CD8+ T cells held more expanded clones than CD4+ did, on average.

A remark on this clone: Its antigen is unknown.

The method was immunoSEQ multiplex PCR; TCRdb's version includes in-frame clones alone and lacks a portion of them. The sample yields tens of thousands of clones, 60% to 80% seen once. The CDR3 runs to 15 residues. CDR1 and CDR2 from the germline V gene are GTSNPN and SVGIG (reference sequence). V was cut by 4 bases and J by 1 base, with 17 bases left in between. The sequences come from CD4+ or CD8+ T cells sorted from blood, collected in a trial of the OX40 agonist ivuxolimab. The sequence was collected from an adult with an advanced solid tumor such as melanoma, head and neck, liver or kidney cancer. The chain joins TRBV30 to TRBJ2-7, with D tentatively TRBD1 or TRBD2 (5 bases each). CDR3 sequence (DNA): TGTGCCTGGACCCGGGGCTTAGTAGGTTCCTACGAGCAGTACTTC. Translated, it gives CAWTRGLVGSYEQYF.